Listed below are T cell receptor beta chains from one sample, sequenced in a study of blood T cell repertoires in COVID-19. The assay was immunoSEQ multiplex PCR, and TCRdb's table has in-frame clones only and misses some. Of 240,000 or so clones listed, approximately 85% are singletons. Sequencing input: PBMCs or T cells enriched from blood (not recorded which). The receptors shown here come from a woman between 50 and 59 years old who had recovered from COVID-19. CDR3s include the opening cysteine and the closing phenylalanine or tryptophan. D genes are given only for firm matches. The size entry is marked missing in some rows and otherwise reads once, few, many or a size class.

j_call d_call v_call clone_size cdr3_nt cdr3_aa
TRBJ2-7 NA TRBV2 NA TGTGCCAGCAGTGGCGGCCGAGGGTCCTACGAGCAGTACTTC CASSGGRGSYEQYF
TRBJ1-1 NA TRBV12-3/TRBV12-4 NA TGTGCCAGCAGTTGGGCAGGAGGGACTGAAGCTTTCTTT CASSWAGGTEAFF
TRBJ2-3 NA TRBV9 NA TGTGCCAGCAGCGTCGGACACACAGATACGCAGTATTTT CASSVGHTDTQYF
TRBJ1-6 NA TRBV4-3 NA NA CASSQDFLENSPLHF
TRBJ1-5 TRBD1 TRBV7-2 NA TGTGCCAGCAGACCGGGACAGCATAGCAATCAGCCCCAGCATTTT CASRPGQHSNQPQHF
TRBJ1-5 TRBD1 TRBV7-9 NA TGTGCCAGCAGCTCCGTGACAGGGGGTCAGCCCCAGCATTTT CASSSVTGGQPQHF
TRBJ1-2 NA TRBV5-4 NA TGTGCCAGCAGCTTGGCCCTGGGCAGGGGACGGGGCTACACCTTC CASSLALGRGRGYTF
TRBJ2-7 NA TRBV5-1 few TGCGCCAGCAGCTTGGGGTGGAGCTCCTACGAGCAGTACTTC CASSLGWSSYEQYF
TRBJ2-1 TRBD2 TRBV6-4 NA TGTGCCAGCAGCGACCTAGCGGGAGAGAGTAATGAGCAGTTCTTC CASSDLAGESNEQFF
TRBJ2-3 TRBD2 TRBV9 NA TGTGCCAGCACCCTGAGCGGGAGGAGCACAGATACGCAGTATTTT CASTLSGRSTDTQYF
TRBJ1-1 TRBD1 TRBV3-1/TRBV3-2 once TGTGCCAGCAGCCAAGATCGGGACAGGGGAGGATTCTTT CASSQDRDRGGFF
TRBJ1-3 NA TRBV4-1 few TGCGCCAGCAGCCCTAGGACAGGAAACACCATATATTTT CASSPRTGNTIYF
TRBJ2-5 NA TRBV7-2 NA TGTGCCAGCAGCTTAGGGCAGTACCAAGAGACCCAGTACTTC CASSLGQYQETQYF
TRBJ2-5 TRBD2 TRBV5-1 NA TGCGCCAGCAGCTTGACTAGCGGGGGGGCCTGGACCCAGTACTTC CASSLTSGGAWTQYF
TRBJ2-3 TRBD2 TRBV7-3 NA TGTGCCAGCAGCCAAAGCGGGAGCGTAACAGATACGCAGTATTTT CASSQSGSVTDTQYF
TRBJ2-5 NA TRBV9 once TGTGCCAGCAGCGTTAGGGGGACAGGGGGTTGGCTAGCGGGAGATCGAGGAGAGACCCAGTACTTC CASSVRGTGGWLAGDRGETQYF
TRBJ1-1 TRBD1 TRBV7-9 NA TGTGCCAGCAGCTTACGGGACAGGGGTACTGAAGCTTTCTTT CASSLRDRGTEAFF
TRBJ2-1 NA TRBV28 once TGTGCCAGCAGTTTAATAAGAATACACCGGGTCCAAAGCTCCTACAATGAGCAGTTCTTC CASSLIRIHRVQSSYNEQFF
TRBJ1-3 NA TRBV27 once TGTGCCAGCAGCCAGGGAAACACCATATATTTT CASSQGNTIYF
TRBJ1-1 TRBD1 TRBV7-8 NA TGTGCCAGCAGCCTACGGGACAGGGGGGAGAACACTGAAGCTTTCTTT CASSLRDRGENTEAFF
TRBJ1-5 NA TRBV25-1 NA TGTGCCAGCAGTGGACAGGTTTGGGGGCCCCAGCATTTT CASSGQVWGPQHF
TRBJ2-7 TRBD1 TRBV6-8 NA TGTGCCAGCAGTTCCGGGACAGGGACCTACGAGCAGTACTTC CASSSGTGTYEQYF
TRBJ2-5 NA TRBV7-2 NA TGTGCCAGCAGCTTAGATGAATGGGGGGGCTGGAGGGAGACCCAGTACTTC CASSLDEWGGWRETQYF
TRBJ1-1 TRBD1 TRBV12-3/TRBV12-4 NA TGTGCCAGCAGACCGCCGGGACAGGAAGCTTTCTTT CASRPPGQEAFF
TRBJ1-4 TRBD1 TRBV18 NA TGTGCCAGCTCACCGGACAGGGGGCGCAATGAAAAACTGTTTTTT CASSPDRGRNEKLFF
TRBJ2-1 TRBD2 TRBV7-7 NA TGTGCTAGCAGCCCCGGACTAGCGGGAGCGACCTCCTACAATGAGCAGTTCTTC CASSPGLAGATSYNEQFF
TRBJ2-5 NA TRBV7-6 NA TGTGCCAGCAGCTTGCCTGAGGGGGTGAGATTCCAAGAGACCCAGTACTTC CASSLPEGVRFQETQYF
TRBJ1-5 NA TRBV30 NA TGTGCCTGGAGTGTACAGGGTCAGCCCCAGCATTTT CAWSVQGQPQHF
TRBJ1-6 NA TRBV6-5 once TGTGCCAGCAGTTCGGGAGTCCCACCCCTCCACTTT CASSSGVPPLHF
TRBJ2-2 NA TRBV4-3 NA TGCGCCAGCAGCCAAGTATCAGGTACTCGTGCCGGGGAGCTGTTTTTT CASSQVSGTRAGELFF
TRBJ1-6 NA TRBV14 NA TGTGCCAGCAGCCAAGGGCTAGAGAGGAATTCACCCCTCCACTTT CASSQGLERNSPLHF
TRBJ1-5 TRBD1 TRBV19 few TGTGCCAGTAGTGGCCGACAGGGTATCGGTCAGCCCCAGCATTTT CASSGRQGIGQPQHF
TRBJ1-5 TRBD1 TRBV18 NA TGTGCCAGCTCCACCAGTTCAGGGGGAGTTCAGCCCCAGCATTTT CASSTSSGGVQPQHF
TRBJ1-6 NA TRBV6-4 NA TGTGCCAGCAGTGACGGAGGCGTTAATTCACCCCTCCACTTT CASSDGGVNSPLHF
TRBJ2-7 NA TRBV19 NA TGTGCCAGTAGTATAGGGAGAGGTTTCGAGCAGTACTTC CASSIGRGFEQYF
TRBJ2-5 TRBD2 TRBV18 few TGTGCCAGCTCTCTAGGCGGGGGAGAGACCCAGTACTTC CASSLGGGETQYF
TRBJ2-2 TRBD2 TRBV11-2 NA TGTGCCAGCAGCTTGAGGAGTAGCGGGTTCACCGGGGAGTTGTTTTTT CASSLRSSGFTGELFF
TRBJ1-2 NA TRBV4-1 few TGCGCCAGCAGCCCTGACAGGTACTATGGCTACACCTTC CASSPDRYYGYTF
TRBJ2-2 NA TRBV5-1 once TGCGCCAGCAGCTCCCGGACGGTCGGAGGCGGGGAGCTGTTTTTT CASSSRTVGGGELFF
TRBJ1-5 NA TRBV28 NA TGTGCCAGCAGTTTTCCGGAGAGCAATCAGCCCCAGCATTTT CASSFPESNQPQHF
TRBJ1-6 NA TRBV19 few TGTGCCAGTAGTATATCGGGGACAACTAATTCACCCCTCCACTTT CASSISGTTNSPLHF
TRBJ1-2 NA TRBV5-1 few TGCGCCAGCAGCCCCGGCCAGGGCCGCTATGGCTACACCTTC CASSPGQGRYGYTF
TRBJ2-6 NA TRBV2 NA TGTGCCAGCAGTGAACCCACTGGGGCCAACGTCCTGACTTTC CASSEPTGANVLTF
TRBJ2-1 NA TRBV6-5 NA TGTGCCAGCCAGGGTGGCAATGAGCAGTTCTTC CASQGGNEQFF
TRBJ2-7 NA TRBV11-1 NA TGTGCCAGCAGTCCCAGGGGATCAAGGTCCTACGAGCAGTACTTC CASSPRGSRSYEQYF
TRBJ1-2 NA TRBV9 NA TGTGCCAGCGCGCGGGGGGCTGGAGCGAACTATGGCTACACCTTC CASARGAGANYGYTF
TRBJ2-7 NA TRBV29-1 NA TGCAGCGTTCCCGCCAGGGGAGCGGCAGGCTCCTACGAGCAGTACTTC CSVPARGAAGSYEQYF
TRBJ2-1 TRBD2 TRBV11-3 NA TGTGCCAGCAGCCCAGGCAGGCTAGCGGGAGACAATGAGCAGTTCTTC CASSPGRLAGDNEQFF
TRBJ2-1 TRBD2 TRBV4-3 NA TGCGCCAGCAGCCAAGGGGGGGGGAGGAAGGATGAGCAGTTCTTC CASSQGGGRKDEQFF
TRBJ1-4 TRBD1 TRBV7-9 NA TGTGCCAGCAGCCCGGACAGGTTGGGTGAAAAACTGTTTTTT CASSPDRLGEKLFF
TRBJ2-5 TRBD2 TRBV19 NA TGTGCCAGTAGTACTCCAGCGGGAGGGCGAGAGACCCAGTACTTC CASSTPAGGRETQYF
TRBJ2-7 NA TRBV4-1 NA TGCGCCAGCAGCCAAAAAGCTCAGGAGGTTTCCGCCTACGAGCAGTACTTC CASSQKAQEVSAYEQYF
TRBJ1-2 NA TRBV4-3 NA TGCGCCAGCAGCCAAGACTTCTTCTATGGCTACACCTTC CASSQDFFYGYTF